This T cell receptor (beta chain) was recorded in a study of Ad26.COV2.S vaccination and SARS-CoV-2 variants. As for the study in general: Donor got 5x10^10 or 1x10^11 viral particles of Ad26.COV2.S.

Per germline, CDR1 LNHDA and CDR2 SQIVND (reference sequence). Trimming removed 1 base at V and 6 bases at J, with 12 bases between. The CDR3 runs to 14 residues. Using immunoSEQ multiplex PCR, the repertoire was profiled, and TCRdb retains in-frame clones only, with some absent. In the table there are some 330,000 clones, around 90% of which are singletons. Study-level results: Estimates derived from TCR breadth and depth analyses may have underestimated total T cell responses.

This clone was seen only a few times. Its antigen is unknown. The treatment is: around 19 received Ad26.COV2.S at low or high dose, single or two shots; several received placebo; per-sample allocation not given. Collection of the samples took place on day 63 after the first injection of vaccine or placebo. The donor was a Boston adult aged 18-55 years. The specimen comprised peripheral blood, sampled in a trial of Ad26.COV2.S vaccine versus placebo. The chain couples TRBV19 to TRBJ1-1; D not certain. The TCR originated in a person aged 18 to 65 who received the Ad26.COV2.S COVID-19 vaccine or a placebo. CDR3 in DNA: TGTGCCAGTAGTATAGGCCTCGCGGAAGCTGAAGCTTTCTTT. Amino acid sequence: CASSIGLAEAEAFF.